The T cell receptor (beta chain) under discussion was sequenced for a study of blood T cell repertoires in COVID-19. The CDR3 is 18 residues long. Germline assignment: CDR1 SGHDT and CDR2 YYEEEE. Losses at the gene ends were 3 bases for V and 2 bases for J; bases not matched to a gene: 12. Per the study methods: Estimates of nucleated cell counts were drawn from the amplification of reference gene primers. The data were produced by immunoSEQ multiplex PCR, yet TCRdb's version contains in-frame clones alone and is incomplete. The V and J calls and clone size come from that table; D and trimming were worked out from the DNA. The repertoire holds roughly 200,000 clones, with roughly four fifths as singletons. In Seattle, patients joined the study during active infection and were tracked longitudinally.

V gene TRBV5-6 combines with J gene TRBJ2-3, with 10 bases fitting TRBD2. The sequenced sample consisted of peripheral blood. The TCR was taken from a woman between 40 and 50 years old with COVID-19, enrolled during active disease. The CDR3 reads CASSSISVLAGDTDTQYF. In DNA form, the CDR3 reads TGTGCCAGCAGCTCAATATCGGTTCTAGCGGGAGACACAGATACGCAGTATTTT.